This entry is about one TCR beta chain. This clonotype was seen repeatedly, ten times or more. Its antigen target is currently unknown. No base quality information exists; no much larger clone differs at one position. The junction shows trimming of 5 bases on V and 6 bases on J, and the gene matches do not reach 9 bases of it. Including cysteine and phenylalanine, the CDR3 has 16 amino acids. CDR3 DNA is the only sequence kept; it has 48 bases, read in frame from the first base. The germline V gene (reference sequence) specifies MNHEY as CDR1 and SMNVEV as CDR2. Libraries of naive CD8 T cells were generated from roughly 21,000 to 960,000 sorted cells, with 10%, 30% or 50% of the purified RNA used. On a BD FACSAria II, naive CD8 T cells were FACS-sorted as CD8+CD4-CCR7+CD45RA+ and collected into RLT Plus buffer. To test detection sensitivity, Jurkat RNA equal to about nine TCR copies was added to samples of about 19,000-1,100,000 naive CD8 T cells. Enrichment of CD8 T cells was performed with RosetteSep CD8+ T Cell Enrichment Cocktail and Ficoll-Paque, after which ACK red cell lysis was carried out.

The source of the sample is a study of molecular identifiers for immune sequencing clone quantification (dated by TCRdb to about 2018). As for the study more broadly: For a replicate experiment, RNA from approximately 20,000 or 100,000 naive CD8 T cells was divided into five aliquots, and four of the five aliquots were sequenced. This methods study benchmarked molecular-identifier clustering-based TCR repertoire sequencing (MIDCIRS) and TCR RNA copy counting, using CD8 T cells to do so. Study-level results and caveats: Even against a background of 750,000 to 1,000,000 naive CD8 T cells, spiked-in Jurkat TCR RNA amounting to a single cell's worth was reported to be detectable. Modeling estimated 3 to 3.5 recovered TCR RNA copies per cell, compared with about 9.3 by digital PCR, which implies roughly 29% capture efficiency. Naive libraries contained spiked-in Jurkat TCR RNA (more than 9 copies' worth), which is not part of the donor repertoire. In CMV-specific effector cells, clones with more than 20 RNA copies contained over 98% of molecules, whereas in naive cells such clones contained under 1% of molecules. When barcode sub-clustering was left out, chimeric consensus sequences inflated TCR diversity, with chimeras reaching as high as 47%. Highly expanded clone sizes could be underestimated because identical TCR molecules may share a barcode.

The library was produced with PCR. The sample was run on an Illumina HiSeq 4000. Bulk TCR libraries were prepared as previously described, using TCR primers listed in Table S5. The Qiagen AllPrep DNA/RNA kit was used to purify total RNA. Before analysis, reads from multiple sequencing runs of the same library were pooled. As for the authors' bioinformatics: Reads were retained only if an exact TCR constant sequence was present, and the retained reads were trimmed to 150 nt and grouped according to their 12-nt molecular barcodes. Reads inside each barcode group were sub-clustered using a 15% Levenshtein threshold, and a quality-weighted consensus sequence was constructed for each RNA molecule. Non-functional sequences were removed, as were lower-count sequences one edit away from another. On the basis of fitting two negative binomial distributions, barcode sub-clusters with fewer than 20% of the maximum read count were discarded. TCRdb reprocessing: public reads trimmed at Q25 with fastp, clones called with MiXCR, in-frame beta chains kept. A single entry per CDR3 protein holds the most common genes and DNA from its merged rows. These V and J calls derive from TCRdb rather than the authors' analysis. The sample contains 62,000 or so distinct CDR3 sequences, less than 20% of them found a single time. Of the sample, about 1.5% falls within the top ten clones.

Sequencing input: naive CD8+ T cells from blood, with Jurkat cell RNA spiked in. In light of the paper, this sample's cell subset or site label describes: FACS-sorted CD8+CD4-CCR7+CD45RA+ naive T cells. Recombination joined TRBV27 with TRBJ2-7; 14 middle bases align to TRBD2. The clonotype originates from a human donor in good health. Some libraries in this study had Jurkat cell RNA spiked in. At the DNA level, the sequence is TGTGCCAGCAGTCCAGGACTAGCGGGAGGTCCGGTCGAGCAGTACTTC. This is translated as CASSPGLAGGPVEQYF.